The 15 T cell receptor beta chains presented below share a single source sample, sequenced in a study of immune cell composition in non-small cell lung cancer. Assay: immunoSEQ multiplex PCR; the TCRdb copy retains only in-frame clones and omits some. The table lists about 3,100 clones, 70% to 75% of them singletons. The normal lung sample lay at least 3 cm, and maximally far, from the tumour. What was sequenced was non-adjacent lung tissue. The receptors shown here come from a human donor with non-small cell lung cancer.

This sequence joins TRBV4-1 and TRBJ2-2; D is ambiguous. From germline, CDR1 is MGHRA and CDR2 YSYEKL. V gave up 0 bases and J gave up 5 bases, with 4 bases separating them. This CDR3 region has 13 residues. In nucleotides, the CDR3 is TGCGCCAGCAGCCAAGAGCGGACCGGGGAGCTGTTTTTT. Its protein product is CASSQERTGELFF.

This chain links TRBV11-2 with TRBJ2-5; D unclear. CDR3 length equals 16 residues. The V end lost 0 bases, the J end lost 1 base, and 12 bases lay between the germline ends. The germline gives CDR1 SGHAT, CDR2 FQNNGV. The CDR3 nucleotides read TGTGCCAGCAGCTTAGATCTCATCGACTTCCAAGAGACCCAGTACTTC. Translating it yields CASSLDLIDFQETQYF.

The chain uses TRBV6-5 and TRBJ1-1; a weak D match, TRBD1 (6 bases). The V end lost 8 bases, the J end lost 1 base, and 11 bases lay between the germline ends. CDR1 MNHEY and CDR2 SVGAGI come from the germline V gene. There are 13 residues in the CDR3. The CDR3 reads CASVDRPNTEAFF. Written as DNA, the CDR3 is TGTGCCAGCGTGGACAGACCGAACACTGAAGCTTTCTTT.

The CDR3 DNA sequence: TGTGCCAGCAGACCCGGGACAGCGAACACCGGGGAGCTGTTTTTT. Translation gives CASRPGTANTGELFF. The V and J genes are TRBV7-9 and TRBJ2-2, with 7 bases fitting TRBD1. This CDR3 has 15 amino acids. The V gene's germline CDR1 is SEHNR and CDR2 FQNEAQ (reference sequence). Trimming at V came to 6 bases and at J to 0 bases, leaving 4 bases not matched to a gene.

This chain joins TRBV19 and TRBJ1-2, with D possibly matching TRBD1 (5 bases). In germline, CDR1 is LNHDA, CDR2 SQIVND (reference sequence). Trimming pared 8 bases from V and 7 bases from J, leaving 23 bases between. This CDR3 spans 15 amino acids. In DNA, the CDR3 is TGTGCCAGTCACCCCTCGGGCAGGGTCTCCAGTGGCTACACCTTC. This translates into CASHPSGRVSSGYTF. The full variable domain, in which reference TRBV19 and TRBJ1-2 provide the parts outside the CDR3, is DGGITQSPKYLFRKEGQNVTLSCEQNLNHDAMYWYRQDPGQGLRLIYYSQIVNDFQKGDIAEGYSVSREKKESFPLTVTSAQKNPTAFYLCASHPSGRVSSGYTFGSGTRLTVV.

This clone was seen a handful of times. This chain connects TRBV6-6 to TRBJ1-1; D not resolved. Germline CDR1 and CDR2: MNHNY and SVGAGI (reference sequence). V lost 7 bases and J 1 base, leaving 10 bases between the germline ends. The CDR3 is made up of 13 amino acids. CDR3 amino acids: CASTLRGNTEAFF. The CDR3 nucleotides are TGTGCCAGCACCCTGCGAGGGAACACTGAAGCTTTCTTT.

This clone is labeled as large. The chain carries TRBV7-2 and TRBJ2-1; D may be TRBD2 (6 bases). V shed 5 bases and J shed 0 bases, with 11 bases lying between them. Per germline, CDR1 SGHTA and CDR2 FQGNSA. The CDR3 has 15 amino acids. The CDR3 sequence: CASSRDFFSYNEQFF. CDR3 in DNA: TGTGCCAGCAGCCGGGACTTCTTCTCCTACAATGAGCAGTTCTTC.

The chain combines TRBV6-9 with TRBJ2-2, with TRBD1 matching over 9 bases. The CDR3 runs to 15 residues. Germline CDR1 MNHGY, CDR2 SVAAGI. J gave up 6 bases and V 6 bases, and 8 bases lay outside the gene matches. The CDR3: CASSHDRGEAGELFF. The CDR3 DNA is TGTGCCAGCAGCCACGACAGGGGGGAAGCCGGGGAGCTGTTTTTT.

The chain recombines TRBV4-1 with TRBJ2-1; TRBD2 might be the D (8 bases). Between the trimmed V and J ends, which lost 5 bases and 9 bases, there was a span of 20 bases. Germline V lookup: CDR1 MGHRA, CDR2 YSYEKL. This CDR3 comprises 15 residues. CDR3 in DNA: TGCGCCAGCAGCTCCGGAGGGGGCGGGGGGCTTGAGCAGTTCTTC. The encoded protein is CASSSGGGGGLEQFF.

The rearrangement uses TRBV5-1 and TRBJ1-2; 8 bases match TRBD1. The V and J ends lost 2 bases and 2 bases, in that order; junction bases with no gene match: 2. Germline values: CDR1 SGHRS, CDR2 YFSETQ. This CDR3 spans 14 amino acids. Here the CDR3 reads CASSFSGGNYGYTF. DNA for the CDR3: TGCGCCAGCAGCTTTTCAGGGGGCAACTATGGCTACACCTTC.

This chain joins TRBV30 and TRBJ1-2; D is ambiguous. Trimming removed 0 bases from V and 3 bases from J, with 8 bases in between. This CDR3 spans 13 amino acids. CDR1 GTSNPN and CDR2 SVGIG come from the germline V gene (reference sequence). In nucleotides, the CDR3 is TGTGCCTGGAGTGTAGCTACCGACTATGGCTACACCTTC. Its translation: CAWSVATDYGYTF.

The chain carries TRBV27 and TRBJ2-7, with 9 positions matching TRBD1. The CDR3 runs 16 residues. Germline trimming cut 5 bases from V and 4 bases from J; bases unmatched to any gene: 12. Germline CDR1 and CDR2: MNHEY and SMNVEV (reference sequence). CDR3 bases: TGTGCCAGCAGTAGATACACCGGGACAGGGCCTTACGAGCAGTACTTC. Protein product: CASSRYTGTGPYEQYF.

The chain carries TRBV9 and TRBJ2-2; maybe TRBD2 (6 bases). Per germline, CDR1 SGDLS and CDR2 YYNGEE. Trimming stripped 7 bases from V and 3 bases from J, with 16 bases between. This CDR3 contains 15 residues. The CDR3 bases are TGTGCCAGCCGGCGACTAGTATCGGACACCGGGGAGCTGTTTTTT. This sequence encodes CASRRLVSDTGELFF.

The chain employs TRBV14 and TRBJ1-4; D gene uncertain. Trimming removed 6 bases from V and 8 bases from J, with 13 bases in between. The germline V gene has CDR1 SGHDN and CDR2 FVKESK. This CDR3 region has 13 residues. CDR3 DNA: TGTGCCAGCAGAGACCGGATGGAGGAAAAACTGTTTTTT. It specifies CASRDRMEEKLFF.

This chain connects TRBV9 to TRBJ2-2; a weak D match, TRBD1 (5 bases). In germline, CDR1 is SGDLS, CDR2 YYNGEE. This CDR3 has 15 amino acids. V was trimmed by 0 bases and J by 7 bases, leaving 13 bases between them. CDR3 nucleotide sequence: TGTGCCAGCAGCGTAGAATCAGGGAAAGGCGGGGAGCTGTTTTTT. It is translated as CASSVESGKGGELFF.